This entry is about one T cell receptor beta chain. What it binds is unknown. The data are from a study of long-term antiretroviral therapy in people with HIV. Study results and limitations: Once patients were on ART, diversity went higher but still fell short of transplant donor controls. HIV repertoires spanned tighter CDR3 length ranges than controls did.

It was version v3.0 of the immunoSEQ assay that was run at survey level. Measured with immunoSEQ multiplex PCR; TCRdb has only the in-frame clones, and not every one. There are thousands of clones in the sample; around 70% occur only once, and roughly 17% lies in the top ten. J lost 5 bases, V lost 6 bases, and 11 bases had no gene match. The CDR3 is 14 residues long. Per germline, CDR1 SQVTM and CDR2 ANQGSEA. Sequenced material: unsorted PBMCs, taken 0.9 years before starting antiretroviral therapy. The J gene is TRBJ2-7, the V gene TRBV29-1, with 9 positions matching TRBD1. This receptor was taken from a man aged 40-49 years with HIV. The DNA for the CDR3 is TGCAGCGTGAAGACCGGGACAGGGAACAACGAGCAGTACTTC. Translation gives CSVKTGTGNNEQYF.